One and the same sample provided the 24 T cell receptor beta chains below, sequenced in a study of early T cells in non-severe SARS-CoV-2 infection. TCRdb reprocessed the 5' RACE reads with MiXCR, giving one entry per CDR3 protein. Of 75,000 to 80,000 distinct CDR3 sequences listed, approximately 11% are singletons. The input for sequencing was whole blood, taken at baseline. These receptors originate from an adult who was a healthcare worker with PCR-confirmed SARS-CoV-2 infection or an uninfected control (not recorded which).

The chain joins TRBV7-9 to TRBJ2-7, with D perhaps matching TRBD2 (6 bases). This CDR3 has 16 amino acids. Trimming took 8 bases from V and 0 from J, leaving 20 bases between them. Germline V gene sequence: CDR1 SEHNR, CDR2 FQNEAQ (reference sequence). CDR3 amino acids: CASARAGRISSYEQYF. CDR3 nucleotide sequence: TGTGCCAGCGCGCGCGCGGGACGTATAAGCTCCTACGAGCAGTACTTC.

This clonotype appeared many times. This chain connects TRBV28 to TRBJ1-2; the match to TRBD1 covers 8 bases. Germline assignment: CDR1 MDHEN and CDR2 SYDVKM. Unmatched junction bases numbered 2, after V lost 3 bases and J lost 5 bases. This CDR3 spans 13 amino acids. The CDR3 spells CASSLTGAYGYTF. The CDR3 region has the DNA TGTGCCAGCAGTTTGACAGGGGCATATGGCTACACCTTC.

This clonotype was observed a few times. The rearrangement uses TRBV20-1 and TRBJ2-3; unclear D gene. The CDR3 extends over 14 amino acids. Germline V gives CDR1 DFQATT, CDR2 SNEGSKA (reference sequence). The V end lost 3 bases, the J end lost 5 bases, and 15 bases lay between the germline ends. DNA for the CDR3: TGCAGTGCTAGTTTGGCCCGGCGGCGAGATACGCAGTATTTT. Its protein is CSASLARRRDTQYF.

The sample holds many counts of this clonotype. J is TRBJ2-3 and V is TRBV15; 12 bases align to TRBD2. The CDR3 sequence is 16 residues long. Unmatched junction bases numbered 3, after V lost 4 bases and J lost 1 base. CDR1 is LNHNV and CDR2 is YYDKDF in the germline V gene (reference sequence). The CDR3 region is CATSTGLAGGTDTQYF. For the CDR3, the DNA is TGTGCCACCAGCACGGGACTAGCGGGCGGCACAGATACGCAGTATTTT.

This clonotype was counted a few times. The rearrangement joins TRBV5-5 to TRBJ2-4; D not resolved. Per germline, CDR1 SGHKS and CDR2 YYEKEE (reference sequence). This CDR3 spans 14 amino acids. The V gene lost 0 bases and the J gene lost 6 bases, with 10 bases spanning the gap. The CDR3 reads CASSLALRGNIQYF. The CDR3, as DNA: TGTGCCAGCAGCTTGGCTTTACGAGGAAACATTCAGTACTTC.

The V and J genes are TRBV29-1 and TRBJ2-1; 7 nucleotides match TRBD1. Germline V lookup: CDR1 SQVTM, CDR2 ANQGSEA. The CDR3 is made up of 13 amino acids. Germline trimming cut 4 bases from V and 4 bases from J; bases unmatched to any gene: 4. The CDR3, as DNA: TGCAGCGTTGCCGGGACAGCTTACAATGAGCAGTTCTTC. It translates to CSVAGTAYNEQFF.

The V gene is TRBV20-1, the J gene TRBJ2-5; D might be TRBD1 (5 bases). V lost 4 bases and J 4 bases, leaving 10 bases between the germline ends. The CDR3 spans 12 residues. Germline-derived CDR1 and CDR2 are DFQATT and SNEGSKA (reference sequence). The CDR3 loop reads CSAIGAAETQYF. The CDR3 nucleotides are TGCAGTGCTATAGGGGCCGCAGAGACCCAGTACTTC.

A few counts support this clonotype. The V call is TRBV20-1, the J call TRBJ1-6, with D maybe TRBD1 (5 bases). Trimming left V 5 bases short and J 8 bases short, with 13 bases between. The germline gives CDR1 DFQATT, CDR2 SNEGSKA (reference sequence). This CDR3 is 13 amino acids long. The CDR3 region has the DNA TGCAGTGCTTCTAAAGGGGAACATTCACCCCTCCACTTT. Its protein is CSASKGEHSPLHF.

The CDR3 DNA sequence: TGCAGCACCGAAGAAGGGACAGAGCAGTACTTC. This sequence encodes CSTEEGTEQYF. This chain joins TRBV29-1 and TRBJ2-7; D might be TRBD1 (6 bases). Trimming left V 8 bases short and J 7 bases short, with 15 bases between. CDR1 and CDR2 (germline): SQVTM, ANQGSEA. There are 11 residues in the CDR3.

This clonotype appeared a few times. V usage is TRBV7-2 and J usage is TRBJ2-5; no reliable D call. CDR1 is SGHTA, CDR2 FQGNSA, per germline. Trimming took off 1 base at V and 5 bases at J, with 14 bases between the two ends. The length of the CDR3 is 15 residues. In DNA, the CDR3 is TGTGCCAGCAGCTTAGAGTGGACGATCGGTGAGACCCAGTACTTC. It encodes CASSLEWTIGETQYF.

This clonotype occurred a few times. The rearrangement uses TRBV28 and TRBJ1-5; D is ambiguous. CDR1 is MDHEN and CDR2 is SYDVKM in the germline V gene. CDR3 length: 14 amino acids. V was pared by 2 bases and J by 6 bases, with 11 bases between. Here the CDR3 reads CASSLPGSSQPQHF. The CDR3 DNA reads TGTGCCAGCAGTTTACCGGGATCGAGTCAGCCCCAGCATTTT.

This clonotype was recorded at least ten times. The chain links TRBV7-2 to TRBJ1-4; TRBD1 aligns across 10 bases. The CDR3 consists of 15 residues. Germline V gene data show CDR1 as SGHTA and CDR2 as FQGNSA. V shed 4 bases, J shed 2 bases, and the junction held 1 base outside the gene matches. The CDR3 DNA reads TGTGCCAGCAGCTGGACAGGGGGGACTAATGAAAAACTGTTTTTT. The encoded protein is CASSWTGGTNEKLFF. The full variable domain, in which reference TRBV7-2 and TRBJ1-4 provide the parts outside the CDR3, is GAGVSQSPSNKVTEKGKDVELRCDPISGHTALYWYRQSLGQGLEFLIYFQGNSAPDKSGLPSDRFSAERTGGSVSTLTIQRTQQEDSAVYLCASSWTGGTNEKLFFGSGTQLSVL.

V usage is TRBV29-1 and J usage is TRBJ2-3, with no clear D. The CDR3 length is 14 residues. CDR1 is SQVTM, CDR2 ANQGSEA, per germline. The V end lost 2 bases, the J end lost 0 bases, and 9 bases lay between the germline ends. CDR3 nucleotides: TGCAGCGTTGAACGATTGACTAGCACAGATACGCAGTATTTT. This encodes CSVERLTSTDTQYF.

This clonotype was found many times. The rearrangement joins TRBV5-1 to TRBJ2-1; 11 bases line up with TRBD2. The CDR3 extends over 15 amino acids. Per the germline V gene, CDR1 is SGHRS and CDR2 is YFSETQ. The V gene end was trimmed by 3 bases and the J gene end by 3 bases; junction bases not matched to a gene: 2. CDR3 in amino acids: CASSSSGGLYNEQFF. DNA for the CDR3: TGCGCCAGCAGCTCTAGCGGGGGGCTCTACAATGAGCAGTTCTTC.

This clonotype has a count of ten or more. DNA of the CDR3: TGTGCCAGTAGTATACGAACGGGCGGCTCCTACAATGAGCAGTTCTTC. Protein: CASSIRTGGSYNEQFF. The chain recombines TRBV19 with TRBJ2-1; no reliable D call. V lost 2 bases and J 0 bases, leaving 11 bases between the germline ends. The CDR3 has 16 amino acids. Germline CDR1 is LNHDA and CDR2 is SQIVND (reference sequence).

The chain recombines TRBV12-5 with TRBJ2-2; D may correspond to TRBD1 or TRBD2 (5 bases each). CDR3 size: 12 residues. V was clipped by 5 bases and J by 6 bases, with 7 bases between them. Germline lookup yields CDR1 LGHNT and CDR2 FRNRAP. DNA of the CDR3: TGTGCTAGTGGTGGGGGTGCCGGGGAGCTGTTTTTT. Its translation is CASGGGAGELFF.

The chain recombines TRBV19 with TRBJ1-3; no clear D. Germline V CDR1 and CDR2: LNHDA, SQIVND (reference sequence). V was trimmed by 11 bases and J by 1 base, leaving 18 bases between them. This CDR3 has 15 amino acids. CDR3 loop: CAASRSWSSGNTIYF. For the CDR3, the DNA is TGTGCCGCAAGCAGGTCCTGGTCTTCTGGAAACACCATATATTTT.

The table lists this clonotype with a few counts. The rearrangement joins TRBV6-2 or TRBV6-3 to TRBJ2-1; TRBD2 might be the D (6 bases). V shed 6 bases and J shed 6 bases, with 18 bases lying between them. CDR3 size: 15 residues. Germline CDR1 reads MNHEY; CDR2 reads SVGEGT. The CDR3 loop is CASSPGTYPLNEQFF. The DNA for the CDR3 is TGTGCCAGCAGCCCCGGGACTTACCCCCTCAATGAGCAGTTCTTC.

This clonotype was seen a handful of times. This chain connects TRBV11-2 to TRBJ2-7, with unresolved D. The CDR3 has 12 amino acids. Germline assignment: CDR1 SGHAT and CDR2 FQNNGV. Deletions cut 6 bases from V and 3 bases from J, with 9 bases between. The CDR3 DNA reads as TGTGCCAGCAGGGGAAGGGACTACGAGCAGTACTTC. Its translation is CASRGRDYEQYF.

This clonotype was found many times. This chain links TRBV6-5 with TRBJ1-1, with D tentatively TRBD1 (6 bases). The V gene's germline CDR1 is MNHEY and CDR2 SVGAGI. The CDR3 sequence is 14 residues long. Trimming removed 6 bases at V and 0 bases at J, with 11 bases between. CDR3 in DNA: TGTGCCAGCAGCCACGGGGGCCTGAACACTGAAGCTTTCTTT. Its translation: CASSHGGLNTEAFF.

This CDR3 is CASSYRRYTEAFF. The CDR3 DNA sequence: TGTGCCAGCAGTTACCGCAGGTACACTGAAGCTTTCTTT. The J gene is TRBJ1-1, the V gene TRBV6-5; D gene uncertain. From germline, CDR1 is MNHEY and CDR2 SVGAGI. V was pared by 2 bases and J by 3 bases, with 7 bases between. This CDR3 comprises 13 residues.

About this clonotype itself: At one of its ends the junction is not consistent with the germline gene, which may arise from a read error. The V and J genes are TRBV12-3 or TRBV12-4 and TRBJ2-1, with D unclear. This CDR3 has 12 residues. CDR3 in DNA: TGTGCCAGCAGTCGCGCCACCCCGGCTACAATCTTC. Translating gives CASSRATPATIF.

A few counts support this clonotype. The rearrangement links TRBV7-9 to TRBJ2-3, with 10 bases identical to TRBD1. The V segment lost 4 bases and the J segment 0 bases; nucleotides outside the gene matches: 4. This CDR3 region has 16 residues. Germline loops: CDR1 SEHNR, CDR2 FQNEAQ (reference sequence). The CDR3 DNA follows: TGTGCCAGCAGCTCCAGACAGGGGGCTAGCACAGATACGCAGTATTTT. It codes for CASSSRQGASTDTQYF.

The chain couples TRBV15 to TRBJ2-2; D perhaps matches TRBD1 (6 bases). V lost 5 bases, J lost 5 bases, and 12 bases lay in between. The CDR3 runs to 14 residues. Germline CDR1 reads LNHNV; CDR2 reads YYDKDF (reference sequence). CDR3 sequence reads: CATSGDTETGELFF. The DNA for the CDR3 is TGTGCCACCAGCGGGGACACAGAGACCGGGGAGCTGTTTTTT.